What follows are 28 T cell receptor beta chains derived from one specimen sequenced in a study of early T cells in non-severe SARS-CoV-2 infection. TCRdb fed the 5' RACE reads into MiXCR, producing one record per CDR3 protein. The sample holds tens of thousands of distinct CDR3 sequences, over 8% seen once. Material: whole blood. The receptor set was obtained from an adult who was a healthcare worker with PCR-confirmed SARS-CoV-2 infection or an uninfected control (not recorded which).

This clonotype came up a few times. The J gene is TRBJ2-2, the V gene TRBV11-2; D gene ambiguous. There are 14 residues in the CDR3. Germline CDR1 is SGHAT and CDR2 is FQNNGV. Trimming removed 2 bases from V and 4 bases from J, with 8 bases in between. The CDR3 loop is CASSLKLLTGELFF. The DNA for the CDR3 is TGTGCCAGCAGCTTAAAGCTTCTCACCGGGGAGCTGTTTTTT.

This clonotype was counted only a few times. The V gene is TRBV30, the J gene TRBJ2-3; weak D call: TRBD2 (5 bases). V was cut by 0 bases and J by 10 bases, with 11 bases left in between. This CDR3 is 12 amino acids long. Germline CDR1 is GTSNPN and CDR2 is SVGIG (reference sequence). CDR3 residues: CAWSVRGSPQYF. CDR3 nucleotide sequence: TGTGCCTGGAGTGTACGAGGGTCGCCGCAGTATTTT.

This clonotype has at least ten counts. Germline is not matched at one junction end, which may reflect a read error. For the CDR3, the DNA is TGCAGTCCTAGCGGGAACTACGAGCAGTACTTC. It encodes CSPSGNYEQYF. The J gene is TRBJ2-7, the V gene TRBV20-1; 9 bases line up with TRBD2. CDR3 length: 11 residues. Germline values: CDR1 DFQATT, CDR2 SNEGSKA (reference sequence).

This clonotype showed up many times. This CDR3 is CASRETDGDEQYF. As DNA, the CDR3 is TGTGCCAGCAGGGAGACAGATGGAGATGAGCAGTACTTC. The chain carries TRBV7-8 and TRBJ2-7; tentatively, D is TRBD1 (5 bases). V was clipped by 6 bases and J by 7 bases, with 16 bases between them. The CDR3 is made up of 13 amino acids. From germline, CDR1 is SGHVS and CDR2 FQNEAQ. The variable domain in full, with the rest retrieved from reference TRBV7-8 and TRBJ2-7, is GAGVSQSPRYKVAKRGQDVALRCDPISGHVSLFWYQQALGQGPEFLTYFQNEAQLDKSGLPSDRFFAERPEGSVSTLKIQRTQQEDSAVYLCASRETDGDEQYFGPGTRLTVT.

The rearrangement joins TRBV2 to TRBJ2-7; 14 bases map to TRBD2. J gave up 3 bases and V 4 bases, and 11 bases lay outside the gene matches. The CDR3 totals 18 residues. Germline V CDR1 and CDR2: SNHLY, FYNNEI. This chain's CDR3 is CASSGPRLAGGKDYEQYF. Here the CDR3 DNA reads TGTGCCAGCAGTGGCCCCCGACTAGCGGGGGGGAAAGACTACGAGCAGTACTTC.

This clonotype showed up many times. The chain uses TRBV20-1 and TRBJ2-7; 9 bases fit TRBD1. V shed 3 bases, J shed 3 bases, and the junction held 6 bases outside the gene matches. The CDR3 consists of 14 residues. Germline CDR1 and CDR2: DFQATT and SNEGSKA (reference sequence). This chain's CDR3 is CSAREGQGNYEQYF. DNA of the CDR3: TGCAGTGCTAGGGAAGGACAGGGGAACTACGAGCAGTACTTC.

This clonotype has ten or more counts. The rearrangement links TRBV11-2 to TRBJ2-1; D unresolved. The V and J ends lost 2 bases and 0 bases respectively, with 14 bases between them. Looked up from germline, CDR1 is SGHAT and CDR2 is FQNNGV. The CDR3 has 17 amino acids. As DNA, the CDR3 is TGTGCCAGCAGCTTAATCGGAGTGCTTAGCTCCTACAATGAGCAGTTCTTC. Protein: CASSLIGVLSSYNEQFF.

This clonotype was seen just once. A clone one base away is much larger, so this may be a read error. The chain joins TRBV20-1 to TRBJ1-1, with D possibly matching TRBD1 (5 bases). Germline assignment: CDR1 DFQATT and CDR2 SNEGSKA (reference sequence). This CDR3 comprises 12 residues. The CDR3 here is CSARDRVAEALF. CDR3 sequence (DNA): TGCAGTGCTAGAGACAGGGTAGCTGAAGCTCTCTTT.

There are many counts of this clonotype. The chain carries TRBV2 and TRBJ2-7; 9 bases map to TRBD1. Trimming took 5 bases from V and 4 from J; bases not matched to a gene: 3. The germline gives CDR1 SNHLY, CDR2 FYNNEI. The CDR3 is made up of 13 amino acids. This CDR3 is CASSKDRGYEQYF. The CDR3 DNA reads as TGTGCCAGCAGTAAGGACAGGGGATACGAGCAGTACTTC.

This clonotype has a count of ten or more. The chain has TRBV7-2 and TRBJ2-7; 11 nucleotides align to TRBD2. Germline V lookup: CDR1 SGHTA, CDR2 FQGNSA. This CDR3 is built from 16 residues. The junction had 7 bases not matched to a gene; V was cut back by 0 bases and J by 6 bases. The CDR3 protein is CASSLALGGLAVEQYF. CDR3 DNA sequence: TGTGCCAGCAGCTTAGCGCTAGGGGGACTAGCGGTCGAGCAGTACTTC.

This clonotype was seen at least ten times. The chain recombines TRBV20-1 with TRBJ2-7; unclear D gene. Germline CDR1 and CDR2: DFQATT and SNEGSKA (reference sequence). With 2 bases removed from V and 3 bases from J, the gap between germline ends came to 5 bases. The CDR3 sequence is 11 residues long. Here the CDR3 reads CSARHRYEQYF. For the CDR3, the DNA is TGCAGTGCTAGACATCGCTACGAGCAGTACTTC.

A few counts support this clonotype. The rearrangement joins TRBV28 to TRBJ2-7; D uncertain. The CDR3 is 15 residues long. The germline gives CDR1 MDHEN, CDR2 SYDVKM. Trimming cost V 5 bases and J 6 bases, with 20 bases left between them. CDR3 in DNA: TGTGCCAGCAGTCCAACCTGGGCAGGCCTTGGCGAGCAGTACTTC. Its translation: CASSPTWAGLGEQYF. Filled out from reference TRBV28 and TRBJ2-7, the complete variable domain reads DVKVTQSSRYLVKRTGEKVFLECVQDMDHENMFWYRQDPGLGLRLIYFSYDVKMKEKGDIPEGYSVSREKKERFSLILESASTNQTSMYLCASSPTWAGLGEQYFGPGTRLTVT.

The V call is TRBV29-1, the J call TRBJ2-4; 8 bases are a match to TRBD2. J gave up 5 bases and V 6 bases, and 12 bases lay outside the gene matches. Germline V gene data show CDR1 as SQVTM and CDR2 as ANQGSEA. The CDR3 totals 15 residues. The CDR3 here is CSVGLAGNDQNIQYF. As DNA, the CDR3 is TGCAGCGTCGGACTAGCCGGCAATGACCAAAACATTCAGTACTTC. The full variable domain, its missing parts supplied by reference TRBV29-1 and TRBJ2-4, is SAVISQKPSRDICQRGTSLTIQCQVDSQVTMMFWYRQQPGQSLTLIATANQGSEATYESGFVIDKFPISRPNLTFSTLTVSNMSPEDSSIYLCSVGLAGNDQNIQYFGAGTRLSVL.

The chain links TRBV7-2 to TRBJ2-1; tentative D call: TRBD2 (7 bases). Germline V gene sequence: CDR1 SGHTA, CDR2 FQGNSA. This CDR3 is built from 13 residues. The ends were cut back, 3 bases at V and 9 bases at J, with 12 bases in the middle. CDR3 sequence: CASSFRGGFEQFF. The CDR3 bases are TGTGCCAGCAGCTTCCGCGGGGGCTTTGAGCAGTTCTTC.

The chain is built from TRBV9 and TRBJ1-5, with D possibly TRBD1 on 5 matching bases. The CDR3 is 13 residues long. Germline CDR1 SGDLS, CDR2 YYNGEE. The germline V and J ends were trimmed by 3 bases and 6 bases, with 10 bases remaining between them. CDR3 nucleotide sequence: TGTGCCAGCAGCGAGGGAGGGGCTCAGCCCCAGCATTTT. Translated: CASSEGGAQPQHF.

With regard to this clonotype: Being one base from a much bigger clone, this may be a read error. The chain uses TRBV12-3 or TRBV12-4 and TRBJ1-1; D gene uncertain. The CDR3 runs 15 residues. Trimming removed 1 base at V and 8 bases at J, with 17 bases between. CDR3 region: CASSLGEMVWTEAFF. The CDR3 coding sequence is TGTGCCAGCAGTTTAGGGGAGATGGTTTGGACCGAAGCTTTCTTT.

In this sample, this clonotype turned up many times. This rearrangement joins TRBV5-1 to TRBJ1-6; TRBD1 might be the D (5 bases). V dropped 1 base and J dropped 7 bases, with 12 bases sitting between them. Per germline, CDR1 SGHRS and CDR2 YFSETQ. This CDR3 has 15 amino acids. In DNA, the CDR3 is TGCGCCAGCAGCTTGCACGGACGGGACAATTCACCCCTCCACTTT. It is translated as CASSLHGRDNSPLHF.

This clonotype was seen at least ten times. V gene TRBV7-2 combines with J gene TRBJ2-7; no clear D. The CDR3 consists of 14 residues. The V end was cut by 4 bases, the J end by 1 base, with 11 bases between. Germline V gene data show CDR1 as SGHTA and CDR2 as FQGNSA. DNA for the CDR3: TGTGCCAGCAGCTCGAAAGACAAGTCCTACGAGCAGTACTTC. It yields the protein CASSSKDKSYEQYF.

This clonotype has a count of ten or more. The rearrangement links TRBV11-2 to TRBJ2-1; D unresolved. Deletions cut 5 bases from V and 2 bases from J, with 7 bases between. The CDR3 runs 13 residues. Germline V gives CDR1 SGHAT, CDR2 FQNNGV. CDR3 protein: CASSPVTYNEQFF. The CDR3 coding sequence is TGTGCCAGCAGCCCCGTTACCTACAATGAGCAGTTCTTC.

Worth noting for this clonotype: It may be a read error: a sequence one base away is much more abundant. The rearrangement uses TRBV7-3 and TRBJ1-3; TRBD1 might be the D (5 bases). V was pared by 0 bases and J by 2 bases, with 8 bases between. Looked up from germline, CDR1 is SGHTA and CDR2 is FQGTGA. CDR3 length: 15 amino acids. The CDR3 coding sequence is TGTGCCAGCAGCTTAACCTGGGACCCTGGAAACACCATATATTTT. This translates into CASSLTWDPGNTIYF.

This clonotype came up many times. The V and J genes are TRBV5-1 and TRBJ2-1; weak D call: TRBD2 (6 bases). Per germline, CDR1 SGHRS and CDR2 YFSETQ. Trimming left V 1 base short and J 8 bases short, with 10 bases between. There are 13 residues in the CDR3. The CDR3 sequence: CASSLSRGYEQFF. The DNA of the CDR3 is TGCGCCAGCAGCTTGTCACGGGGGTATGAGCAGTTCTTC.

There are a few counts of this clonotype. J is TRBJ2-7 and V is TRBV5-5, with D perhaps matching TRBD2 (5 bases). The CDR3 spans 14 residues. Germline V lookup: CDR1 SGHKS, CDR2 YYEKEE (reference sequence). Deletions cut 4 bases from V and 2 bases from J, with 13 bases between. The CDR3 protein is CASSVQTEAYEQYF. The CDR3 nucleotides read TGTGCCAGCAGCGTCCAGACGGAGGCCTACGAGCAGTACTTC.

This clonotype showed up just a few times. This chain joins TRBV5-1 and TRBJ2-3; D perhaps matches TRBD1 (6 bases). Trimming pared 0 bases from V and 5 bases from J, leaving 7 bases between. The CDR3 is 13 amino acids. Germline V gene sequence: CDR1 SGHRS, CDR2 YFSETQ. CDR3 amino acids: CASSLEGGDTQYF. The DNA of the CDR3 is TGCGCCAGCAGCTTGGAAGGGGGAGATACGCAGTATTTT.

Notes on this clonotype: This sequence may be a read error, since a much larger clone differs from it by one base. The rearrangement links TRBV7-9 to TRBJ2-3, with 10 positions matching TRBD2. Looked up from germline, CDR1 is SEHNR and CDR2 is FQNEAQ (reference sequence). CDR3 length: 16 amino acids. As DNA, the CDR3 is TGTGCCAGCAGCTTAATCCTAGCGGGGGTGTCAGATAAGCAGTATTTT. Translation: CASSLILAGVSDKQYF.

This clonotype was detected ten times or more. V is TRBV4-2 and J is TRBJ2-4; 9 nucleotides match TRBD1. This CDR3 has 15 amino acids. Germline CDR1 LGHNA, CDR2 YNFKEQ. J lost 4 bases, V lost 4 bases, and 5 bases had no gene match. The CDR3 coding sequence is TGTGCCAGCAGCCCTGGTGGGACAGGGAAAAACATTCAGTACTTC. Protein: CASSPGGTGKNIQYF.

This clonotype was seen at least ten times. The V call is TRBV29-1, the J call TRBJ2-7, with unresolved D. Between the trimmed V and J ends, which lost 5 bases and 6 bases, there was a span of 8 bases. Germline V CDR1 and CDR2: SQVTM, ANQGSEA. This CDR3 has 10 residues. Here the CDR3 DNA reads TGCAGCGTTTGGGTACGCGAGCAGTACTTC. As protein: CSVWVREQYF.

This clonotype was recorded at least ten times. The chain joins TRBV30 to TRBJ1-2; no reliable D call. The CDR3 contains 13 residues. The V gene lost 2 bases and the J gene lost 4 bases, with 11 bases spanning the gap. Germline values: CDR1 GTSNPN, CDR2 SVGIG (reference sequence). The CDR3 bases are TGTGCCTGGAGTACCTACGGCGGCTATGGCTACACCTTC. It encodes CAWSTYGGYGYTF.

The V and J genes are TRBV3-1 and TRBJ1-1; no reliable D call. The CDR3 length is 12 residues. The V and J ends lost 3 bases and 1 base respectively, with 3 bases between them. Germline CDR1 is LGHDT and CDR2 is YNNKEL (reference sequence). CDR3 nucleotides: TGTGCCAGCAGCCAGTGGAACACTGAAGCTTTCTTT. Its translation: CASSQWNTEAFF.